The present entry profiles one T cell receptor (beta chain) with its context. What it binds is unknown. It may be a read error: a sequence one base away is much more abundant. A read error is likely, as this CDR3 ends without the conserved phenylalanine or tryptophan. To make TCR beta libraries, researchers used iRepertoire HTBI primers and Arm-PCR of CDR3 regions. TCRdb processed the multiplex PCR reads anew with MiXCR; each CDR3 protein has one entry. The table includes 360,000 or so distinct CDR3 sequences, about 12% detected once. The data stem from a study of regulatory T cells in long-lasting Graves disease. Findings and limits, study-wide: The persistent group shared about 2,600 public clonotypes, more than the roughly 970 shared by new patients.

Sample time point: newly diagnosed GD, antithyroid drugs for less than 3 months. TCR sequences were obtained from RNA taken from PBMCs. Separately, the same data were catalogued under a study of T cells in Graves' hyperthyroidism and ophthalmopathy. That publication notes: First-round RT-PCR targeting the TCR CDR3 was performed with the HTBI primer set. Most thyroid clonotypes that were expanded above 0.001 also turned up in blood.

This clonotype was sampled from a woman in her late teens or twenties with Graves disease. This material consisted of peripheral blood mononuclear cells (PBMCs), taken at new diagnosis, from a patient treated with antithyroid drugs.

DNA for the CDR3: TGTGCCAGCAGTTTAGGGGCACCCATGAACACTGAAGCTTTCCTT. This translates into CASSLGAPMNTEAFL. The V call is TRBV12-3 or TRBV12-4, the J call TRBJ1-1; D unclear. The CDR3 contains 15 residues. Trimming took off 1 base at V and 0 bases at J, with 9 bases between the two ends.